This TCR beta chain was found in a study of T cells in Graves' hyperthyroidism and ophthalmopathy. About the study: Initial diagnosis, before any treatment, was when peripheral blood was collected. Study-wide results and caveats: Researchers found most expanded thyroid clonotypes above 0.001 in blood as well.

This clonotype was seen repeatedly, ten times or more. Its antigen remains unknown. Clinical Activity Scores of at least 3, NOSPECS grades of at least 4 and durations under 3 months characterized ophthalmopathy patients. Trimming pared 0 bases from V and 6 bases from J, leaving 13 bases between. Germline V CDR1 and CDR2: SGHRS, YFSETQ. The CDR3 length is 14 residues. Amplified TCR beta CDR3 regions came from RNA transcripts. HTBI primers were used for first-round RT-PCR of the TCR CDR3. TCRdb ran MiXCR on the multiplex PCR reads and lists one entry per CDR3 protein. The sample includes approximately 490,000 distinct CDR3 sequences, 22% of them seen just once.

V and J are TRBV5-1 and TRBJ2-7; TRBD1 or TRBD2 may be the D gene (5 bases each). Sequencing was done on a sample of blood. The origin of this receptor is a woman in her sixties or seventies with Graves' ophthalmopathy. This CDR3 reads CASSLGGTQGEQYF. CDR3 DNA sequence: TGCGCCAGCAGCTTGGGTGGGACGCAAGGCGAGCAGTACTTC.